This passage covers 5 T cell receptor beta chains from one sample sequenced in a study of T cell clusters in autoimmune cytopenias. Each sample's input was around 250 ng genomic DNA, some 38,000 genome equivalents. TRB was amplified by touch-down multiplex PCR, primer pools A and B combined. Reanalyzing the multiplex PCR reads, TCRdb keeps one entry per CDR3 protein, without DNA. The sample table includes roughly 12,000 distinct CDR3 sequences. Sequences were obtained from peripheral blood. The receptor source for this set is a human donor with an autoimmune cytopenia or autoimmune hepatitis (not recorded which).

The J gene is TRBJ1-5, the V gene TRBV6-1; TCRdb outputs TRBD1, but without DNA this stays unchecked. CDR3 size: 15 residues. The germline V gene has CDR1 MNHNS and CDR2 SASEGT. CDR3 protein: CASSEGIYRGQPQHF.

The rearrangement joins TRBV13 to TRBJ2-7. The CDR3 sequence is 13 residues long. CDR1 PRHDT and CDR2 FYEKMQ come from the germline V gene (reference sequence). CDR3 loop: CASSLGPDYEQYF.

The chain is built from TRBV12-3 or TRBV12-4 and TRBJ2-1; the D call of TRBD1 rests on TCRdb alone, since no DNA is present to check it. CDR3 size: 15 residues. The CDR3: CASSPGLGSYNEQFF.

In terms of frequency, this clonotype is medium-sized. The V call is TRBV29-1, the J call TRBJ1-2; checking the TCRdb D call of TRBD1 is not possible without DNA. Germline values: CDR1 SQVTM, CDR2 ANQGSEA. The CDR3 has 15 residues. The CDR3 sequence is CSVEASPLANYGYTF.

J is TRBJ2-7 and V is TRBV6-2 or TRBV6-3; with no DNA, the TCRdb D assignment of TRBD2 cannot be verified. Germline V gene data show CDR1 as MNHEY and CDR2 as SVGEGT. The CDR3 covers 12 residues. The CDR3 is CASSYRGGEQYF.